This TCR beta chain emerged from a study of blood T cell repertoires in COVID-19. Germline values: CDR1 MNHEY, CDR2 SVGAGI. The CDR3 has 14 amino acids. Trimming removed 0 bases at V and 6 bases at J, with 11 bases between. Method: immunoSEQ multiplex PCR; TCRdb's copy keeps in-frame clones and lacks some. The sample includes about 300,000 clones, around four fifths of them seen just once. The genes are TRBV6-5 and TRBJ1-1; D perhaps matches TRBD1 (6 bases). The sample comprised peripheral blood. The receptor comes from a woman aged 50 to 60 with acute or convalescent COVID-19. The CDR3 nucleotides are TGTGCCAGCAGTTACTCAAACAGGGTGTCTGAAGCTTTCTTT. As protein: CASSYSNRVSEAFF.